The 8 T cell receptor beta chains below were found in one sample sequenced in a study of cytomegalovirus exposure and HLA in healthy donors listed by TCRdb under 2017. Libraries came from the immunoSEQ multiplex PCR assay. The multiplex PCR relied on a mix of 60 forward primers for TCR Vbeta segments and 13 reverse primers for TCR Jbeta segments. Entries here come from immuneACCESS through TCRdb and include only in-frame sequences with V and J called. Some clones fail to appear in such tables; in the studies checked, an unresolved V gene covers under half of the shortfall, and the cause of the remainder is unknown. Recorded for this sample are about 190,000 clones; around 83% of them occurred a single time. Clones ranked in the top ten supply about 0.8% of the sample. Sequencing input: PBMCs. Every receptor here comes from a young woman in good health and CMV-seronegative.

The V and J genes are TRBV5-1 and TRBJ2-3, with TRBD1 matching over 8 bases. This CDR3 has 15 amino acids. The germline gives CDR1 SGHRS, CDR2 YFSETQ. V gave up 3 bases and J gave up 1 base; unmatched junction bases: 4. CDR3 sequence reads: CASSSPGQGTDTQYF. The CDR3 bases are TGCGCCAGCAGCTCTCCGGGACAGGGCACAGATACGCAGTATTTT.

The chain has TRBV7-2 and TRBJ2-7; 7 bases align to TRBD1. The CDR3 sequence is 14 residues long. Trimming at V came to 5 bases and at J to 0 bases, leaving 4 bases not matched to a gene. Germline V gene lookup returns CDR1 SGHTA and CDR2 FQGNSA. CDR3 loop: CASSRQGSSYEQYF. CDR3 coding DNA: TGTGCCAGCAGCCGACAGGGTAGCTCCTACGAGCAGTACTTC.

CDR3 nucleotides: TGTGCCAGCAGTAGCATGAGCACAGATACGCAGTATTTT. It yields the protein CASSSMSTDTQYF. The V gene is TRBV27, the J gene TRBJ2-3; D is unresolved. Looked up from germline, CDR1 is MNHEY and CDR2 is SMNVEV (reference sequence). The CDR3 loop spans 13 amino acids. V lost 5 bases, J lost 0 bases, and 6 bases lay in between.

This chain links TRBV9 with TRBJ2-7, with a tentative D call TRBD1 (6 bases). V gave up 0 bases and J gave up 2 bases, with 12 bases separating them. Looked up from germline, CDR1 is SGDLS and CDR2 is YYNGEE. This CDR3 has 15 residues. In DNA, the CDR3 is TGTGCCAGCAGCGTAGGGGGAACAGGGACCTACGAGCAGTACTTC. Translation: CASSVGGTGTYEQYF.

The gene calls are TRBV4-2 and TRBJ2-1; 9 bases fit TRBD2. Germline V lookup: CDR1 LGHNA, CDR2 YNFKEQ. V shed 3 bases and J 6 bases; nucleotides not matched to a gene: 6. There are 15 residues in the CDR3. CDR3 protein: CASSHRLAVVNEQFF. Written as DNA, the CDR3 is TGTGCCAGCAGCCATAGACTAGCGGTGGTCAATGAGCAGTTCTTC.

The rearrangement uses TRBV6-1 and TRBJ2-7; D is unclear. This CDR3 is built from 14 residues. Per the germline V gene, CDR1 is MNHNS and CDR2 is SASEGT. V was shortened by 0 bases and J by 3 bases, with 9 bases between the two germline ends. The CDR3 nucleotides are TGTGCCAGCAGTGAAGCGCACACGAACTACGAGCAGTACTTC. Protein sequence: CASSEAHTNYEQYF.

This clone was seen only a few times. This chain uses TRBV19 with TRBJ1-5, with TRBD1 matching 8 bases. Germline lookup yields CDR1 LNHDA and CDR2 SQIVND (reference sequence). The CDR3 length is 16 residues. The V and J ends lost 5 bases and 0 bases, in that order; junction bases with no gene match: 6. The CDR3 spells CASSVPGQASNQPQHF. The CDR3 nucleotides are TGTGCCAGTAGTGTACCGGGACAGGCTAGCAATCAGCCCCAGCATTTT.

The gene calls are TRBV28 and TRBJ2-7, with 11 positions matching TRBD2. The V gene's germline CDR1 is MDHEN and CDR2 SYDVKM. This CDR3 region has 16 residues. J was trimmed by 3 bases and V by 5 bases; bases with no gene match: 9. The CDR3 region is CASSELAGGFGYEQYF. The CDR3 DNA reads TGTGCCAGCAGTGAATTAGCGGGAGGGTTTGGCTACGAGCAGTACTTC.